Listed below are T cell receptor beta chains from one sample, sequenced in a study of regulatory T cells in long-lasting Graves disease. TCRdb analysed the multiplex PCR reads with MiXCR anew, one entry per CDR3 protein. This sample carries some 280,000 distinct CDR3 sequences, 22% of them seen once, and the ten largest clones take more than 55%. The sequencing here drew on peripheral blood mononuclear cells (PBMCs), taken when the disease was refractory, from a patient treated with antithyroid drugs. The receptors come from a female donor with Graves disease. Both conserved end residues are part of each CDR3. The order of the fields is D gene, clone size, V gene, J gene, CDR3 DNA, CDR3 protein. D genes are given only for firm matches. Part of the rows lack a size; the others show once, few, many or a class for expanded clones.

D: TRBD2; size: many; V: TRBV7-2; J: TRBJ2-7; DNA: TGTGCCACCAGCGGGAGCTACGAGCAGTACTTC; CDR3: CATSGSYEQYF
D: -; size: -; V: TRBV5-6; J: TRBJ2-3; DNA: TGTGCCAGCAGCTTTACAGCGTCAGATACGCAGTATTTT; CDR3: CASSFTASDTQYF
D: -; size: -; V: TRBV10-3; J: TRBJ2-7; DNA: TGTGCCATAGGGGGTGTTTACAGCGAGCAGTACTTC; CDR3: CAIGGVYSEQYF
D: -; size: -; V: TRBV19; J: TRBJ2-5; DNA: TGTGCCAGTAGTAGTCCCCAGGCTTTATGGACCCAGTACTTC; CDR3: CASSSPQALWTQYF
D: -; size: -; V: TRBV10-2; J: TRBJ2-7; DNA: TGCGCCAGCAGTGACCCCGGGGTAACCCACGAGCAGTACTTC; CDR3: CASSDPGVTHEQYF
D: TRBD1; size: many; V: TRBV27; J: TRBJ1-1; DNA: TGTGCCAGCAGTCCCCAGGGGGGCCGACGGGACACTGAAGCTTTCTTT; CDR3: CASSPQGGRRDTEAFF
D: -; size: -; V: TRBV19; J: TRBJ1-1; DNA: TGTGCCCCTCTTCCCGGGTTCTCACTGAGGGACATGAACACTGAAGCTTTCTTT; CDR3: CAPLPGFSLRDMNTEAFF
D: TRBD1; size: -; V: TRBV19; J: TRBJ1-2; DNA: TGTGCCAGTATAGGACAGGGGGCGCGGAATGGCTACACCTTC; CDR3: CASIGQGARNGYTF
D: TRBD1; size: few; V: TRBV6-1; J: TRBJ1-5; DNA: TGTGCCAGCAGACGACAGGGGGCGGAAAATCAGCCCCAGCATTTT; CDR3: CASRRQGAENQPQHF
D: -; size: many; V: TRBV11-2; J: TRBJ2-7; DNA: TGTGCCAGCAGCTTAGATCGAGGCGGCGCAGGTTACGAGCAGTACTTC; CDR3: CASSLDRGGAGYEQYF
D: TRBD1; size: -; V: TRBV3-1; J: TRBJ1-5; DNA: TGTGCCAGCAGCCAAGAAGGAGGGACAGGGGGCGATCAGCCCCAGCATTTT; CDR3: CASSQEGGTGGDQPQHF
D: -; size: few; V: TRBV18; J: TRBJ1-1; DNA: TGTGCCAGCTCACCAGGGGAGGGTGTTACTGAAGCTTTCTTT; CDR3: CASSPGEGVTEAFF
D: TRBD1; size: many; V: TRBV28; J: TRBJ2-4; DNA: TGTGCCAGCAGGACAGGGGGCTCGTTGCTCGCCAAAAACATTCAGTACTTC; CDR3: CASRTGGSLLAKNIQYF
D: TRBD2; size: -; V: TRBV18; J: TRBJ2-3; DNA: TGTGCCAGCTCACCAATGATAGCGGGGAGCACAGATACGCAGTATTTT; CDR3: CASSPMIAGSTDTQYF
D: -; size: -; V: TRBV19; J: TRBJ1-5; DNA: TGTGCCAGTAGTATAGATCGGTGGAACCAGAAGCAGCCCCAGCATTTT; CDR3: CASSIDRWNQKQPQHF
D: -; size: -; V: TRBV6-5; J: TRBJ1-6; DNA: TGTGCCAGCAGTTACGAGCGGGGGTCACCCCTCCACTTT; CDR3: CASSYERGSPLHF
D: -; size: few; V: TRBV10-3; J: TRBJ1-2; DNA: TGTGCCATCTCGACCACTAACTATGGCTACACCTTC; CDR3: CAISTTNYGYTF
D: TRBD1; size: many; V: TRBV28; J: TRBJ1-3; DNA: TGTGCCAGCAGAGAGGGGGCCGACTCTGGAAACACCATATATTTT; CDR3: CASREGADSGNTIYF
D: TRBD1; size: -; V: TRBV29-1; J: TRBJ2-7; DNA: TGCAGCGTCGCAGGACAGGGCTGGGACGAGCAGTACTTC; CDR3: CSVAGQGWDEQYF
D: -; size: many; V: TRBV27; J: TRBJ1-1; DNA: TGTGCCAGCAGTACAACAGGGCGCGCTTTCTTT; CDR3: CASSTTGRAFF
D: -; size: few; V: TRBV28; J: TRBJ2-2; DNA: TGTGCCAGCAGTCGGGACACGCAGGGCGGGGAGCTGTTTTTT; CDR3: CASSRDTQGGELFF
D: TRBD1; size: few; V: TRBV20-1; J: TRBJ2-7; DNA: TGCAGTGCTCGTCCCGGGACAGTGTCCCTCGGCTACGAGCAGTACTTC; CDR3: CSARPGTVSLGYEQYF
D: -; size: -; V: TRBV6-2/TRBV6-3; J: TRBJ1-2; DNA: TGTGCCAGCAGTTACGAGGCGGATTATGGCTACACCTTC; CDR3: CASSYEADYGYTF
D: -; size: many; V: TRBV15; J: TRBJ2-6; DNA: TGTGCCACCAGCAGACCTCCCCACGAAGTAACTTCTGGGGCCAACGTCCTGACTTTC; CDR3: CATSRPPHEVTSGANVLTF
D: -; size: -; V: TRBV20-1; J: TRBJ1-2; DNA: TGCAGTGCCCGGGCCTATGGCTACACCTTC; CDR3: CSARAYGYTF
D: -; size: few; V: TRBV4-1; J: TRBJ2-5; DNA: TGTGCCAGCAGCCAAGATGATCCGGGAAGGGGAGAGACCCAGTACTTC; CDR3: CASSQDDPGRGETQYF
D: -; size: few; V: TRBV24-1; J: TRBJ2-1; DNA: TGTGCCACCAGTGATCCAGGACACGACGTTTACAATGAGCAGTTCTTC; CDR3: CATSDPGHDVYNEQFF
D: TRBD1; size: many; V: TRBV4-3; J: TRBJ1-2; DNA: TGCGCCAGCAGCCAAGGAGGGACAGGAGCCGGGGGCTATGGCTACACCTTC; CDR3: CASSQGGTGAGGYGYTF
D: -; size: few; V: TRBV10-2; J: TRBJ2-2; DNA: TGCGCCAGCCTGAATGTTATTAACACCGGGGAGCTGTTTTTT; CDR3: CASLNVINTGELFF
D: -; size: many; V: TRBV7-8; J: TRBJ1-4; DNA: TGTGCCAGCAGCTTAATCAAGGGGCAGGCTAATGAAAAACTGTTTTTT; CDR3: CASSLIKGQANEKLFF
D: TRBD1; size: -; V: TRBV6-1; J: TRBJ1-2; DNA: TGTGCCAGCAGCCCATCCAGGGGGACCTATGGCTACACCTTC; CDR3: CASSPSRGTYGYTF
D: -; size: -; V: TRBV9; J: TRBJ1-4; DNA: TGTGCCAGCAGTTACTTGACAGGACCTAATGAAAAACTGTTTTTT; CDR3: CASSYLTGPNEKLFF
D: TRBD1; size: few; V: TRBV6-1; J: TRBJ1-6; DNA: TGTGCCAGCACCTCGACAGGGTCCTTCTCCTATAATTCACCCCTCCACTTT; CDR3: CASTSTGSFSYNSPLHF
D: -; size: few; V: TRBV6-1; J: TRBJ2-2; DNA: TGTGCCAGCAAGGCGGTGAACACCGGGGAGCTGTTTTTT; CDR3: CASKAVNTGELFF
D: -; size: -; V: TRBV6-2/TRBV6-3; J: TRBJ1-5; DNA: TGTGCCACCCTTTTGGCAGCCGACGGCAGGGGTCGGAGCAATCAGCCCCAGCATTTT; CDR3: CATLLAADGRGRSNQPQHF
D: TRBD1; size: few; V: TRBV6-1; J: TRBJ2-5; DNA: TGTGCCAGCAGTGGCAGGGGGCAAGAGACCCAGTACTTC; CDR3: CASSGRGQETQYF
D: -; size: many; V: TRBV20-1; J: TRBJ1-1; DNA: TGCAGTGCTAGTCCCCCGACAGTTGGCAACACTGAAGCTTTCTTT; CDR3: CSASPPTVGNTEAFF
D: -; size: -; V: TRBV5-4; J: TRBJ1-1; DNA: TGTGCCAGCAGCTTGGAGCCAGGAGGTAACACTGAAGCTTTCTTT; CDR3: CASSLEPGGNTEAFF
D: -; size: many; V: TRBV28; J: TRBJ1-2; DNA: TGTGCCGGAAGGTCCCTCCAAAGGGGCTACACCTTC; CDR3: CAGRSLQRGYTF
D: TRBD2; size: -; V: TRBV7-9; J: TRBJ2-3; DNA: TGTGCCAGCAGCGATAGCGGGAGCTCAGATACGCAGTATTTT; CDR3: CASSDSGSSDTQYF